Below are 2 T cell receptor beta chains sequenced from a single sample in a study of T cells in Graves' hyperthyroidism and ophthalmopathy (dated by TCRdb to between 2019 and 2020). The library relied on multiplex PCR. Sequenced using an Illumina HiSeq 2000. TCR beta CDR3 regions were amplified from RNA transcripts. For the first round of RT-PCR on the TCR CDR3, the HTBI primer set was used together with the Qiagen OneStep RT-PCR kit. TCRdb itself trimmed the public reads at Q25 with fastp, ran MiXCR and retained productive beta chains. Here each entry gathers all rows of one CDR3 protein and keeps the most common genes and DNA. The sample table records roughly 560,000 distinct CDR3 sequences; roughly 14% of these occur just once. Together, the top ten hold 3.5% to 4.5% of the sample. The specimen sequenced was blood. All receptors derive from a woman aged 40 to 50 with Graves' ophthalmopathy.

This clonotype was counted ten times or more. V gene TRBV28 combines with J gene TRBJ1-2, with D unclear. Germline V lookup: CDR1 MDHEN, CDR2 SYDVKM. Trimming removed 1 base at V and 4 bases at J, with 16 bases between. The CDR3 totals 16 residues. Here the CDR3 DNA reads TGTGCCAGCAGTTTATCAGGCAGTAAAAGGCCCTATGGCTACACCTTC. Translating it yields CASSLSGSKRPYGYTF.

This clonotype was found many times. The DNA for the CDR3 is TGTGCCAGCAGCCCACGCTACGGGGACAGGGTTGAGGTCGGAAACACCATATATTTT. It encodes CASSPRYGDRVEVGNTIYF. The chain has TRBV7-2 and TRBJ1-3; 9 nucleotides agree with TRBD1. The germline V gene has CDR1 SGHTA and CDR2 FQGNSA. Unmatched junction bases numbered 18, after V lost 5 bases and J lost 4 bases. This CDR3 is 19 amino acids long.